Sample share makes the clone carrying this T cell receptor beta chain medium-sized. Per the original methods: Amplification with reference gene primers provided the estimates of nucleated cell counts. Repertoires were generated with immunoSEQ multiplex PCR, while TCRdb's copy carries only in-frame clones and drops some. V and J calls and clone size come straight from that table; D and trimming were deduced from the DNA. The sample shows about 14,000 clones, roughly 87% of them seen only once. This sample stems from a study of blood T cell repertoires in COVID-19. The overall study: There were acute and convalescent COVID-19 samples, and they came from the United States, Italy and Spain. Sources were T cells, B-cell-depleted T cells, or PBMCs; the material itself was cDNA or gDNA.

CDR1 MNHEY and CDR2 SVGAGI come from the germline V gene. Trimming pared 8 bases from V and 1 base from J, leaving 11 bases between. This CDR3 is 13 amino acids long. The chain carries TRBV6-5 and TRBJ1-1; D gene ambiguous. The sequence derives from a human donor in a cohort sampled during active COVID-19. Sequenced input: peripheral blood. The CDR3 is CASGRVGNTEAFF. The CDR3 nucleotides are TGTGCCAGCGGGAGGGTGGGGAACACTGAAGCTTTCTTT.